The clone carrying this TCR beta chain was observed a few times. These data belong to a study of T-cell reconstitution after alpha-beta-depleted transplantation in children. Molecular barcoding with unique molecular identifiers was used for the TCRbeta library. From the PCR reads, TCRdb called clonotypes with MiXCR, one entry per CDR3 protein. This table has approximately 350,000 distinct CDR3 sequences, 10% appearing once. V dropped 1 base and J dropped 8 bases, with 12 bases sitting between them. Germline lookup yields CDR1 SEHNR and CDR2 FQNEAQ (reference sequence). The CDR3 is 14 residues long. The sequencing used PBMCs from the stem cell graft donor, collected from the stem cell graft. This clonotype was obtained from a human donor who donated a stem cell graft to a child with acute lymphoblastic leukemia. The V gene is TRBV7-9, the J gene TRBJ2-1, with a tentative D call TRBD1 (5 bases). The CDR3 region is CASSLVQGKHEQFF. CDR3 sequence (DNA): TGTGCCAGCAGCTTAGTTCAGGGTAAACATGAGCAGTTCTTC.